This entry lists 21 T cell receptor beta chains sequenced from one sample in a study of lymphopenia after photon versus proton radiotherapy. The repertoire was sequenced with immunoSEQ multiplex PCR; TCRdb's copy has only in-frame clones and lacks some. The profile shows 30,000 or so clones, 87% of them singletons. Sample: peripheral blood, taken from a patient treated with proton-based radiotherapy. The receptors here all came from a woman aged 55-75 years with cholangiocarcinoma. Some clones in this sample may be carry-over from other donors' samples.

The chain has TRBV4-3 and TRBJ1-5, with TRBD1 matching over 8 bases. After removal of 0 bases from V and 6 bases from J, the junction contained 7 bases not matched to a gene. The length of the CDR3 is 16 residues. Germline loops: CDR1 LGHNA, CDR2 YSLEER. The CDR3 DNA sequence: TGCGCCAGCAGCCAAGATCATTGGACAGGGATTCAGCCCCAGCATTTT. Translating it yields CASSQDHWTGIQPQHF.

The J gene is TRBJ1-1, the V gene TRBV12-5; no reliable D call. The ends were cut back, 4 bases at V and 1 base at J, with 13 bases in the middle. The CDR3 totals 15 residues. The germline V gene encodes CDR1 LGHNT and CDR2 FRNRAP. CDR3 residues: CASGSAAAPNTEAFF. The CDR3 DNA reads TGTGCTAGTGGTTCCGCGGCAGCCCCGAACACTGAAGCTTTCTTT.

The CDR3 loop reads CASSRSGGPEEQYF. In nucleotides, the CDR3 is TGTGCCAGTAGCCGATCGGGAGGGCCTGAGGAGCAGTACTTC. The V and J genes are TRBV19 and TRBJ2-7; 8 bases are shared with TRBD2. The V segment lost 6 bases and the J segment 7 bases; nucleotides outside the gene matches: 11. CDR3 length: 14 amino acids. The V gene's germline CDR1 is LNHDA and CDR2 SQIVND (reference sequence).

The chain carries TRBV11-2 and TRBJ2-5; D gene unclear. Trimming removed 4 bases at V and 4 bases at J, with 13 bases between. CDR3 length: 14 residues. Per the germline V gene, CDR1 is SGHAT and CDR2 is FQNNGV. CDR3 sequence: CASSSGPVGETQYF. The CDR3 nucleotides are TGTGCCAGCAGCTCCGGACCCGTGGGAGAGACCCAGTACTTC.

The genes are TRBV2 and TRBJ1-5, with D unclear. Germline CDR1 reads SNHLY; CDR2 reads FYNNEI. This CDR3 has 13 residues. V lost 10 bases and J 0 bases, leaving 10 bases between the germline ends. The CDR3 nucleotides read TGTGCCACCGGGCCCAATAGCAATCAGCCCCAGCATTTT. It translates to CATGPNSNQPQHF. The full variable domain, in which reference TRBV2 and TRBJ1-5 provide the parts outside the CDR3, is EPEVTQTPSHQVTQMGQEVILRCVPISNHLYFYWYRQILGQKVEFLVSFYNNEISEKSEIFDDQFSVERPDGSNFTLKIRSTKLEDSAMYFCATGPNSNQPQHFGDGTRLSIL.

This clone came up once. J is TRBJ2-2 and V is TRBV9; D unresolved. CDR1 SGDLS and CDR2 YYNGEE come from the germline V gene. V was cut by 1 base and J by 4 bases, with 5 bases left in between. This CDR3 comprises 13 residues. DNA of the CDR3: TGTGCCAGCAGCGTAAGGGCCACCGGGGAGCTGTTTTTT. This codes for CASSVRATGELFF.

The chain couples TRBV27 to TRBJ1-6, with a possible D match to TRBD1 (5 bases). V was clipped by 3 bases and J by 6 bases, with 9 bases between them. This CDR3 has 14 residues. CDR1 is MNHEY, CDR2 SMNVEV, per germline (reference sequence). The CDR3 reads CASSFDSLNSPLHF. CDR3 DNA sequence: TGTGCCAGCAGTTTTGACAGCCTTAATTCACCCCTCCACTTT.

This chain joins TRBV5-1 and TRBJ2-5; perhaps TRBD1 as D (6 bases). V was pared by 6 bases and J by 5 bases, with 17 bases between. CDR1 and CDR2 from the germline V gene are SGHRS and YFSETQ. This CDR3 contains 14 residues. As DNA, the CDR3 is TGCGCCAGCACCTTACAACAGGGTTCTGAGACCCAGTACTTC. Amino acid sequence: CASTLQQGSETQYF.

This clone appeared once. The chain employs TRBV20-1 and TRBJ2-7, with no clear D. CDR1 is DFQATT, CDR2 SNEGSKA, per germline (reference sequence). This CDR3 region has 11 residues. V was shortened by 0 bases and J by 6 bases, with 6 bases between the two germline ends. The CDR3 sequence: CSARDKGEQYF. In DNA form, the CDR3 reads TGCAGTGCTAGAGATAAAGGCGAGCAGTACTTC.

V and J are TRBV18 and TRBJ1-1; D is unresolved. V was trimmed by 1 base and J by 4 bases, leaving 10 bases between them. The CDR3 covers 14 residues. CDR1 KGHSH and CDR2 LQKENI come from the germline V gene. CDR3 sequence: CASSPQGRGTEAFF. The CDR3 DNA is TGTGCCAGCTCACCACAGGGTCGTGGCACTGAAGCTTTCTTT. The full variable domain, rest sourced from reference TRBV18 and TRBJ1-1, is NAGVMQNPRHLVRRRGQEARLRCSPMKGHSHVYWYRQLPEEGLKFMVYLQKENIIDESGMPKERFSAEFPKEGPSILRIQQVVRGDSAAYFCASSPQGRGTEAFFGQGTRLTVV.

The chain has TRBV5-1 and TRBJ1-5; TRBD1 aligns across 7 bases. V trimming: 2 bases; J trimming: 5 bases; junction bases outside the gene matches: 7. Germline CDR1 reads SGHRS; CDR2 reads YFSETQ. The CDR3 runs to 15 residues. This CDR3 is CASSFNPGTDQPQHF. The CDR3 bases are TGCGCCAGCAGCTTTAATCCCGGGACAGATCAGCCCCAGCATTTT. The whole variable domain, filled in from reference TRBV5-1 and TRBJ1-5, reads KAGVTQTPRYLIKTRGQQVTLSCSPISGHRSVSWYQQTPGQGLQFLFEYFSETQRNKGNFPGRFSGRQFSNSRSEMNVSTLELGDSALYLCASSFNPGTDQPQHFGDGTRLSIL.

J is TRBJ2-1 and V is TRBV7-2, with 7 bases identical to TRBD2. The CDR3 is made up of 14 amino acids. CDR1 is SGHTA, CDR2 FQGNSA, per germline. The ends lost 1 base at V and 5 bases at J; junction bases unmatched: 2. This CDR3 reads CASSLVGTNNEQFF. The DNA for the CDR3 is TGTGCCAGCAGCTTAGTGGGGACTAACAATGAGCAGTTCTTC.

Here the CDR3 DNA reads TGCGCCAGCAGTGAGGGGGAGGCAGGCGAAGCTTTCTTT. Its translation: CASSEGEAGEAFF. The chain uses TRBV10-1 and TRBJ1-1; D uncertain. Germline loops: CDR1 WNHNN, CDR2 SYGVQD (reference sequence). This CDR3 spans 13 amino acids. Trimming pared 2 bases from V and 8 bases from J, leaving 12 bases between.

The rearrangement uses TRBV5-1 and TRBJ2-3; 7 bases are a match to TRBD1. Germline-derived CDR1 and CDR2 are SGHRS and YFSETQ. The J segment lost 0 bases and the V segment lost 4 bases, leaving 5 bases of the junction unmatched. The CDR3 runs 15 residues. The CDR3 nucleotides are TGCGCCAGCAGCCCCGGGACAGCTAGCACAGATACGCAGTATTTT. This gives the protein CASSPGTASTDTQYF.

The rearrangement links TRBV19 to TRBJ2-6, with D unresolved. This CDR3 is 13 amino acids long. Trimming shortened V by 5 bases and J by 4 bases, and 6 bases separated the two germline ends. Germline V lookup: CDR1 LNHDA, CDR2 SQIVND (reference sequence). CDR3 coding DNA: TGTGCCAGTAGTCCGCCGGGGGCCAACGTCCTGACTTTC. The encoded protein is CASSPPGANVLTF.

V is TRBV2 and J is TRBJ2-7, with 8 bases aligning to TRBD2. Germline values: CDR1 SNHLY, CDR2 FYNNEI. The CDR3 length is 13 residues. The V segment lost 4 bases and the J segment 5 bases; nucleotides outside the gene matches: 4. The CDR3 DNA follows: TGTGCCAGCAGTGGGACTAGCTTCGACGAGCAGTACTTC. Translation: CASSGTSFDEQYF.

The chain is built from TRBV29-1 and TRBJ1-1, with 7 bases matching TRBD1. This CDR3 has 15 residues. Trimming at V came to 3 bases and at J to 1 base, leaving 8 bases not matched to a gene. Per the germline V gene, CDR1 is SQVTM and CDR2 is ANQGSEA. CDR3 amino acids: CSVDWDSLRNTEAFF. DNA of the CDR3: TGCAGCGTTGATTGGGACAGCCTCAGGAACACTGAAGCTTTCTTT.

This chain links TRBV11-2 with TRBJ2-3; TRBD2 matches at 9 bases. The CDR3 totals 17 residues. The germline V gene has CDR1 SGHAT and CDR2 FQNNGV. J gave up 3 bases and V 0 bases, and 7 bases lay outside the gene matches. CDR3 residues: CASSLDGGGAGTDTQYF. CDR3 sequence (DNA): TGTGCCAGCAGCTTAGATGGCGGGGGGGCCGGGACAGATACGCAGTATTTT.

This clone appeared once. The rearrangement uses TRBV9 and TRBJ1-3; D call uncertain. V was trimmed by 2 bases and J by 0 bases, leaving 6 bases between them. The CDR3 length is 14 residues. The germline gives CDR1 SGDLS, CDR2 YYNGEE. The CDR3 sequence is CASSVGLSGNTIYF. The DNA of the CDR3 is TGTGCCAGCAGCGTTGGTCTCTCTGGAAACACCATATATTTT.

The gene calls are TRBV19 and TRBJ1-5; unclear D gene. This CDR3 contains 15 residues. Germline V CDR1 and CDR2: LNHDA, SQIVND (reference sequence). Deletions cut 3 bases from V and 1 base from J, with 10 bases between. CDR3 bases: TGTGCCAGTAGTATTGTGGCAGCGAGCAATCAGCCCCAGCATTTT. This codes for CASSIVAASNQPQHF.

This chain links TRBV5-6 with TRBJ2-2; D may be TRBD2 (6 bases). The V and J ends lost 5 bases and 3 bases respectively, with 17 bases between them. CDR1 and CDR2 from the germline V gene are SGHDT and YYEEEE. The CDR3 sequence is 16 residues long. The CDR3 reads CASRIMKGGYTGELFF. The CDR3 nucleotides read TGTGCCAGCAGAATCATGAAGGGAGGCTACACCGGGGAGCTGTTTTTT.